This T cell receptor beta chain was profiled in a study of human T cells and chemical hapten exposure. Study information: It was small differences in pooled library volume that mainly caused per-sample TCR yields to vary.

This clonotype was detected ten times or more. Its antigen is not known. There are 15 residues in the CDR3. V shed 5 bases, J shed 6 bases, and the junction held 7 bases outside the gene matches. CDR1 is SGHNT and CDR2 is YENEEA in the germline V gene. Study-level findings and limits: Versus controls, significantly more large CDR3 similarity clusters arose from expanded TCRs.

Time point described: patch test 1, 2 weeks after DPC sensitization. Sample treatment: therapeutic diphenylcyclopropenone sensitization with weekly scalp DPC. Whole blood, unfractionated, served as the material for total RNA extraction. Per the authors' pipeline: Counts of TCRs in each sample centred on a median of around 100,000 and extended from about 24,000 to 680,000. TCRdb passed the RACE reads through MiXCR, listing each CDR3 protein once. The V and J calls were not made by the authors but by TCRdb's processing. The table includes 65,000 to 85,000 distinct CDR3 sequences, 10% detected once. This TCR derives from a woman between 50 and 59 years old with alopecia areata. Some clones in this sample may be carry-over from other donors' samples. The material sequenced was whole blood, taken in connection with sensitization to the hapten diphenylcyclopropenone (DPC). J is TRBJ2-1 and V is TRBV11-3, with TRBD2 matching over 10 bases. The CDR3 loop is CASSRLAGSSNEQFF. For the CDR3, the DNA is TGTGCCAGCAGCCGACTAGCGGGCTCCAGCAATGAGCAGTTCTTC.